The 30 T cell receptor beta chains in this list originate from one sample, sequenced in a study of CD8 T cells in Susac syndrome (dated by TCRdb to the late 2010s). The library was prepared using the immunoSEQ multiplex PCR assay. RNA was extracted using the RNeasy kit, and roughly 0.5 to 1 microgram was reverse transcribed with random hexamers. The public reads were reanalyzed by TCRdb: fastp trimming at Q25, MiXCR alignment, in-frame beta chains only. CDR3 protein duplicates are merged, each entry listing the most common genes and DNA. This sample lists under 200,000 distinct CDR3 sequences; 94% were detected once. The top ten clonotypes cover 0.1% to 0.12% of the sample. Sequenced sample: CD4+ T cells from PBMCs. These receptors originate from a human donor with Susac syndrome.

The chain links TRBV20-1 to TRBJ2-7, with a tentative D call TRBD2 (5 bases). Trimming cost V 4 bases and J 1 base, with 14 bases left between them. Germline assignment: CDR1 DFQATT and CDR2 SNEGSKA (reference sequence). This CDR3 spans 14 amino acids. The CDR3 coding sequence is TGCAGTGCTATCATAGCTAGCTTATCCTACGAGCAGTACTTC. The encoded protein is CSAIIASLSYEQYF.

This clonotype was counted a single time. The chain has TRBV7-8 and TRBJ2-3; TRBD2 agrees at 16 bases. Trimming removed 5 bases from V and 2 bases from J; junction bases left unmatched: 7. Germline V gene lookup returns CDR1 SGHVS and CDR2 FQNEAQ. The CDR3 spans 18 residues. The CDR3 loop is CASSKGLAGGRDTDTQYF. In DNA form, the CDR3 reads TGTGCCAGCAGCAAGGGACTAGCGGGGGGGCGCGACACAGATACGCAGTATTTT. Based on the CDR3 plus reference TRBV7-8 and TRBJ2-3, the full variable domain is GAGVSQSPRYKVAKRGQDVALRCDPISGHVSLFWYQQALGQGPEFLTYFQNEAQLDKSGLPSDRFFAERPEGSVSTLKIQRTQQEDSAVYLCASSKGLAGGRDTDTQYFGPGTRLTVL.

This chain connects TRBV20-1 to TRBJ2-3, with 10 nucleotides matching TRBD2. In germline, CDR1 is DFQATT, CDR2 SNEGSKA (reference sequence). The CDR3 has 15 residues. With 3 bases clipped from V and 4 bases from J, the junction kept 7 bases outside the gene matches. CDR3 sequence: CSARNPSGGPDTQYF. CDR3 sequence (DNA): TGCAGTGCTAGGAACCCTAGCGGGGGCCCAGATACGCAGTATTTT.

The rearrangement joins TRBV5-6 to TRBJ1-1; possibly TRBD1 for D (5 bases). This CDR3 has 15 amino acids. Trimming shortened V by 0 bases and J by 5 bases, and 14 bases separated the two germline ends. CDR1 is SGHDT and CDR2 is YYEEEE in the germline V gene. This chain's CDR3 is CASSLALGGRTEAFF. CDR3 nucleotides: TGTGCCAGCAGCTTGGCCTTGGGGGGACGAACTGAAGCTTTCTTT.

The chain links TRBV7-9 to TRBJ1-1; D may be TRBD1 (5 bases). The CDR3 is 14 residues long. Germline loops: CDR1 SEHNR, CDR2 FQNEAQ (reference sequence). V lost 1 base, J lost 3 bases, and 9 bases lay in between. CDR3 sequence: CASSLGQSYTEAFF. CDR3 sequence (DNA): TGTGCCAGCAGCTTAGGACAGAGCTACACTGAAGCTTTCTTT.

The chain recombines TRBV5-1 with TRBJ1-1; possible D gene TRBD1, 6 bases. Germline loops: CDR1 SGHRS, CDR2 YFSETQ. The CDR3 extends over 15 amino acids. V shed 5 bases and J shed 3 bases, with 17 bases lying between them. This CDR3 reads CASREGGATYTEAFF. CDR3 coding DNA: TGCGCCAGCAGAGAGGGGGGCGCGACGTACACTGAAGCTTTCTTT.

This clonotype was observed a few times. V gene TRBV12-3 or TRBV12-4 combines with J gene TRBJ1-1; perhaps TRBD1 as D (5 bases). The V end lost 4 bases, the J end lost 1 base, and 7 bases lay between the germline ends. The CDR3 is 13 amino acids. The CDR3: CASSSTANTEAFF. In DNA, the CDR3 is TGTGCCAGCAGTTCGACAGCGAACACTGAAGCTTTCTTT.

The chain joins TRBV12-3 or TRBV12-4 to TRBJ1-2; 8 nucleotides line up with TRBD1. The CDR3 sequence is 15 residues long. V was clipped by 7 bases and J by 8 bases; unmatched bases: 15. The CDR3 region has the DNA TGTGCCAGCACTGTGTACGGACAGGGATATGAAGGCTACACCTTC. It translates to CASTVYGQGYEGYTF.

V usage is TRBV6-2 or TRBV6-3 and J usage is TRBJ2-7, with TRBD1 matching 10 bases. The ends lost 2 bases at V and 5 bases at J; junction bases unmatched: 18. The CDR3 has 19 residues. Germline V gene lookup returns CDR1 MNHEY and CDR2 SVGEGT. CDR3 nucleotides: TGTGCCAGCAGTTACCGAGGTTTTGACAGGGGGCGAGTCACCAACGAGCAGTACTTC. It translates to CASSYRGFDRGRVTNEQYF.

V and J are TRBV18 and TRBJ2-1, with 7 positions matching TRBD2. Germline V gives CDR1 KGHSH, CDR2 LQKENI. The CDR3 consists of 15 residues. Unmatched junction bases numbered 7, after V lost 0 bases and J lost 8 bases. This CDR3 reads CASSPPSSGRDEQFF. Written as DNA, the CDR3 is TGTGCCAGCTCACCACCAAGTTCAGGGAGGGATGAGCAGTTCTTC.

This rearrangement joins TRBV9 to TRBJ1-2, with D perhaps matching TRBD1 (5 bases). The CDR3 is 15 amino acids. Germline V gene sequence: CDR1 SGDLS, CDR2 YYNGEE. Trimming stripped 3 bases from V and 3 bases from J, with 15 bases between. CDR3 bases: TGTGCCAGCAGCGCGGGACCCCGGTGGGACTATGGCTACACCTTC. Its protein product is CASSAGPRWDYGYTF.

V usage is TRBV5-5 and J usage is TRBJ1-5, with unresolved D. Trimming removed 3 bases from V and 7 bases from J, with 14 bases in between. CDR1 is SGHKS and CDR2 is YYEKEE in the germline V gene (reference sequence). This CDR3 has 14 amino acids. CDR3 sequence reads: CASSSDKNGQPQHF. The CDR3 DNA is TGTGCCAGCAGCTCCGACAAAAACGGACAGCCCCAGCATTTT.

J is TRBJ2-7 and V is TRBV20-1; TRBD2 matches 10 bases. The CDR3 sequence is 15 residues long. In germline, CDR1 is DFQATT, CDR2 SNEGSKA (reference sequence). The junction had 7 bases not matched to a gene; V was cut back by 2 bases and J by 3 bases. The CDR3 DNA is TGCAGTGCTAGAAGAGGTTCTAGCGGGAGCTACGAGCAGTACTTC. Protein: CSARRGSSGSYEQYF.

The chain joins TRBV5-4 to TRBJ1-2, with D uncertain. CDR3 length equals 14 residues. The germline V gene has CDR1 SGHNT and CDR2 YYREEE (reference sequence). V was trimmed by 0 bases and J by 3 bases, leaving 9 bases between them. The CDR3 sequence is CASSLAGGYYGYTF. The DNA of the CDR3 is TGTGCCAGCAGCTTGGCGGGCGGGTACTATGGCTACACCTTC.

The rearrangement joins TRBV12-3 or TRBV12-4 to TRBJ1-1; unclear D gene. The V end was cut by 10 bases, the J end by 6 bases, with 18 bases between. This CDR3 has 13 amino acids. As DNA, the CDR3 is TGTGCCATCACTCGGGTCTTTGGATCTGAAGCTTTCTTT. This sequence encodes CAITRVFGSEAFF.

This clonotype is a singleton in its sample. The rearrangement links TRBV4-2 to TRBJ2-3; no definite D call. The CDR3 covers 15 residues. Trimming pared 1 base from V and 2 bases from J, leaving 10 bases between. Germline assignment: CDR1 LGHNA and CDR2 YNFKEQ. CDR3 in DNA: TGTGCCAGCAGCCAAGTGCCTCTTTCCACAGATACGCAGTATTTT. Its protein is CASSQVPLSTDTQYF.

The chain couples TRBV29-1 to TRBJ1-1, with D possibly matching TRBD1 (5 bases). Trimming pared 2 bases from V and 1 base from J, leaving 8 bases between. The CDR3 spans 13 residues. CDR1 is SQVTM, CDR2 ANQGSEA, per germline. The CDR3 region is CSVERGRNTEAFF. CDR3 sequence (DNA): TGCAGCGTTGAACGGGGGAGGAACACTGAAGCTTTCTTT. Combining the CDR3 with reference TRBV29-1 and TRBJ1-1 gives the whole variable domain SAVISQKPSRDICQRGTSLTIQCQVDSQVTMMFWYRQQPGQSLTLIATANQGSEATYESGFVIDKFPISRPNLTFSTLTVSNMSPEDSSIYLCSVERGRNTEAFFGQGTRLTVV.

This chain links TRBV5-1 with TRBJ2-2; D might be TRBD2 (6 bases). CDR3 length: 15 residues. V dropped 4 bases and J dropped 0 bases, with 10 bases sitting between them. Germline values: CDR1 SGHRS, CDR2 YFSETQ. The CDR3 region has the DNA TGCGCCAGCAGCCCGGGGGACCCGAACACCGGGGAGCTGTTTTTT. Translation gives CASSPGDPNTGELFF.

The chain is built from TRBV27 and TRBJ2-7; D is undetermined. With 4 bases removed from V and 2 bases from J, the gap between germline ends came to 12 bases. The CDR3 covers 14 residues. Germline V gene lookup returns CDR1 MNHEY and CDR2 SMNVEV (reference sequence). The CDR3 nucleotides are TGTGCCAGCAGTTGGGCAGCCACCACCTACGAGCAGTACTTC. Encoded protein: CASSWAATTYEQYF.

This rearrangement joins TRBV3-1 to TRBJ2-5, with D perhaps matching TRBD1 (5 bases). Trimming stripped 1 base from V and 5 bases from J, with 14 bases between. There are 15 residues in the CDR3. Germline loops: CDR1 LGHDT, CDR2 YNNKEL (reference sequence). The CDR3 nucleotides read TGTGCCAGCAGCCAAGCCTCTCCTGGGGCGGAGACCCAGTACTTC. This encodes CASSQASPGAETQYF.

The chain joins TRBV5-1 to TRBJ2-7; TRBD2 matches 9 bases. Germline V gene sequence: CDR1 SGHRS, CDR2 YFSETQ. Trimming cost V 3 bases and J 2 bases; bases outside gene matches: 6. The CDR3 is made up of 15 amino acids. The CDR3 coding sequence is TGCGCCAGCAGCTCGAGCGGGGGGCCTCCCTACGAGCAGTACTTC. Amino acid sequence: CASSSSGGPPYEQYF.

The chain recombines TRBV19 with TRBJ1-1; no clear D. V was clipped by 9 bases and J by 6 bases, with 23 bases between them. CDR3 length: 15 amino acids. Per the germline V gene, CDR1 is LNHDA and CDR2 is SQIVND (reference sequence). The DNA of the CDR3 is TGTGCCAGCAAGTGGACCCGGGAGGGAATCCCTGAAGCTTTCTTT. Protein sequence: CASKWTREGIPEAFF.

This sequence joins TRBV29-1 and TRBJ1-1; perhaps TRBD1 as D (5 bases). CDR1 is SQVTM, CDR2 ANQGSEA, per germline. The CDR3 runs to 14 residues. Between the trimmed V and J ends, which lost 4 bases and 0 bases, there was a span of 12 bases. CDR3 nucleotides: TGCAGCGTTGCGGCGACAGTGATGAACACTGAAGCTTTCTTT. Protein sequence: CSVAATVMNTEAFF.

This rearrangement joins TRBV29-1 to TRBJ1-6; D is undetermined. CDR1 is SQVTM, CDR2 ANQGSEA, per germline. The CDR3 consists of 13 residues. Deletions cut 2 bases from V and 7 bases from J, with 9 bases between. This CDR3 reads CSVEIQSNSPLHF. The CDR3 DNA sequence: TGCAGCGTTGAAATCCAGAGCAATTCACCCCTCCACTTT.

This chain connects TRBV2 to TRBJ2-7; D uncertain. Per germline, CDR1 SNHLY and CDR2 FYNNEI. The CDR3 runs 12 residues. The V end was cut by 3 bases, the J end by 3 bases, with 6 bases between. CDR3 sequence (DNA): TGTGCCAGCAGTGAGGGGATCTACGAGCAGTACTTC. It yields the protein CASSEGIYEQYF. The variable domain in full, with the rest retrieved from reference TRBV2 and TRBJ2-7, is EPEVTQTPSHQVTQMGQEVILRCVPISNHLYFYWYRQILGQKVEFLVSFYNNEISEKSEIFDDQFSVERPDGSNFTLKIRSTKLEDSAMYFCASSEGIYEQYFGPGTRLTVT.

The chain uses TRBV2 and TRBJ2-1; D possibly matches TRBD1 or TRBD2 (6 bases each). V gave up 3 bases and J gave up 12 bases, with 15 bases separating them. The CDR3 is 13 residues long. The germline CDR1 and CDR2 sequences are SNHLY and FYNNEI. Written as DNA, the CDR3 is TGTGCCAGCAGTGACAGGGGCGGGATACGGCAGTTCTTC. Translated: CASSDRGGIRQFF.

The rearrangement joins TRBV29-1 to TRBJ1-1; unclear D gene. This CDR3 comprises 11 residues. V gave up 5 bases and J gave up 0 bases, with 4 bases separating them. The germline V gene encodes CDR1 SQVTM and CDR2 ANQGSEA. The CDR3 is CSVRVNTEAFF. The CDR3 bases are TGCAGCGTTAGGGTGAACACTGAAGCTTTCTTT.

This clonotype was seen a handful of times. This chain uses TRBV18 with TRBJ1-2; no clear D gene. Germline V gene data show CDR1 as KGHSH and CDR2 as LQKENI. V dropped 6 bases and J dropped 2 bases, with 13 bases sitting between them. This CDR3 has 14 amino acids. This chain's CDR3 is CASSSGQGNYGYTF. Here the CDR3 DNA reads TGTGCCAGCTCTTCGGGCCAAGGGAACTATGGCTACACCTTC.

This clonotype was counted a single time. V and J are TRBV7-2 and TRBJ1-2, with a possible D match to TRBD1 (6 bases). The V and J ends lost 1 base and 8 bases respectively, with 11 bases between them. Germline-derived CDR1 and CDR2 are SGHTA and FQGNSA. The CDR3 is 13 residues long. The DNA for the CDR3 is TGTGCCAGCAGCTTAGGGCAGGGGCAAGGCTACACCTTC. This gives the protein CASSLGQGQGYTF. The whole variable domain, remainder taken from reference TRBV7-2 and TRBJ1-2, is GAGVSQSPSNKVTEKGKDVELRCDPISGHTALYWYRQSLGQGLEFLIYFQGNSAPDKSGLPSDRFSAERTGGSVSTLTIQRTQQEDSAVYLCASSLGQGQGYTFGSGTRLTVV.

The chain uses TRBV21-1 and TRBJ1-1. TRBV21-1 is a pseudogene locus. CDR3 length equals 12 residues. This chain's CDR3 is CARLWGTTEAFF. DNA of the CDR3: TGTGCCAGGCTGTGGGGTACGACTGAAGCTTTCTTT.